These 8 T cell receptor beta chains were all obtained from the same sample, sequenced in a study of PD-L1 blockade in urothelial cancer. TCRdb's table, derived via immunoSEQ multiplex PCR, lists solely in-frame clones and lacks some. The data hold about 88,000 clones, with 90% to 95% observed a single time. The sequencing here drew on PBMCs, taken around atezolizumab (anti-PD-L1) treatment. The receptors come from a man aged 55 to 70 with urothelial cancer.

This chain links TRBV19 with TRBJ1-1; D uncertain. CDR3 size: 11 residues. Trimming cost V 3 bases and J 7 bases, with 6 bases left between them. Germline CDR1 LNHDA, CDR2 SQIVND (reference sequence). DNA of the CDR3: TGTGCCAGTAGTATGCGGGGTGAAGCTTTCTTT. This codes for CASSMRGEAFF.

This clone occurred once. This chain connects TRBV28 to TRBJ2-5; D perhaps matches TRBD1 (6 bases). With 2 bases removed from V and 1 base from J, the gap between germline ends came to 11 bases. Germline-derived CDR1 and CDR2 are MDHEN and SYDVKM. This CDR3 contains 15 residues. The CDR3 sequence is CASSLDTGPQETQYF. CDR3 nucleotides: TGTGCCAGCAGTTTAGATACAGGGCCCCAAGAGACCCAGTACTTC.

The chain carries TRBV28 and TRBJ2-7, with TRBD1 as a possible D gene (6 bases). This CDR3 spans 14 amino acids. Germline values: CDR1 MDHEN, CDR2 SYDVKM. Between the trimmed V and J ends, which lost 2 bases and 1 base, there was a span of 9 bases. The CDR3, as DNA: TGTGCCAGCAGTTTACTCGACAGGTCCTACGAGCAGTACTTC. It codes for CASSLLDRSYEQYF.

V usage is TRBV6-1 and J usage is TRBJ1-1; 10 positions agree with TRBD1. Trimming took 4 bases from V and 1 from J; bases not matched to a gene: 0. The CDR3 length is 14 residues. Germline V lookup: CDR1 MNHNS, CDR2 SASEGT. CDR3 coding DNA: TGTGCCAGCAGTGGGGACAGGGGGAACACTGAAGCTTTCTTT. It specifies CASSGDRGNTEAFF.

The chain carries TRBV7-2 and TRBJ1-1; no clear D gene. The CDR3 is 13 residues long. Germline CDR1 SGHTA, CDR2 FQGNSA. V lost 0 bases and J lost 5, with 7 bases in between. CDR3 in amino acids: CASSLAAATEAFF. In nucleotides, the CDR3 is TGTGCCAGCAGCTTAGCGGCGGCTACTGAAGCTTTCTTT.

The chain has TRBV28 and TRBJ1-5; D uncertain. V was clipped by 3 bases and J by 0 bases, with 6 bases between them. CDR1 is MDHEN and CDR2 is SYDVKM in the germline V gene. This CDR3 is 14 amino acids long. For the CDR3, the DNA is TGTGCCAGCAGTTTCCTCAGTAGCAATCAGCCCCAGCATTTT. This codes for CASSFLSSNQPQHF.

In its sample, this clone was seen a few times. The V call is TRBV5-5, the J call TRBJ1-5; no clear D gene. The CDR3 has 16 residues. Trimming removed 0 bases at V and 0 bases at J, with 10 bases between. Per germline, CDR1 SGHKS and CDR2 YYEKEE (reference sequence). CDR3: CASSLGGGNSNQPQHF. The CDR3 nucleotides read TGTGCCAGCAGCTTGGGAGGAGGGAATAGCAATCAGCCCCAGCATTTT.

CDR3 region: CASSKFGASVLSETQYF. In DNA, the CDR3 is TGTGCCAGCAGCAAATTTGGAGCCTCGGTACTTAGTGAGACCCAGTACTTC. The chain combines TRBV21-1 with TRBJ2-5; TRBD2, the table's D call, lacks a check against the DNA. TRBV21-1 is a pseudogene. This CDR3 comprises 17 residues.